These 26 T cell receptor beta chains originate from one sample sequenced in a study of T cell repertoires and HLA-DP antigens. The antigens of these receptors remain unknown. Sequencing was performed with immunoSEQ multiplex PCR; in TCRdb, only in-frame clones are kept and a portion is missing. The repertoire holds some 110,000 clones, around 93% seen once, with about 0.27% in the top ten. The sequenced sample was CD4+ T cells from PBMCs. Source of these receptors: a woman aged 18-29 years in good health and CMV-seronegative.

The chain is built from TRBV6-6 and TRBJ1-6; the D is unclear. The V end was cut by 4 bases, the J end by 7 bases, with 11 bases between. Germline V lookup: CDR1 MNHNY, CDR2 SVGAGI (reference sequence). This CDR3 spans 14 amino acids. CDR3: CASSFTSPNSPLHF. The CDR3 bases are TGTGCCAGCAGTTTTACGTCCCCGAATTCACCCCTCCACTTT.

V and J are TRBV4-2 and TRBJ2-2, with a possible D match to TRBD1 (6 bases). The CDR3 has 18 amino acids. CDR1 LGHNA and CDR2 YNFKEQ come from the germline V gene. Trimming stripped 0 bases from V and 4 bases from J, with 18 bases between. The CDR3 is CASSQDGDTGRGTGELFF. The CDR3 coding sequence is TGTGCCAGCAGCCAAGATGGGGACACAGGGCGAGGCACCGGGGAGCTGTTTTTT.

V is TRBV6-4 and J is TRBJ2-1; 10 bases line up with TRBD1. CDR1 is MRHNA and CDR2 is SNTAGT in the germline V gene. The J segment lost 15 bases and the V segment lost 5 bases, leaving 16 bases of the junction unmatched. This CDR3 is built from 15 residues. The CDR3 nucleotides are TGTGCCAGCAGTCCCGGGGGGACAGGGGCAGCCCTTCGGTTCTTC. Its translation: CASSPGGTGAALRFF.

The gene calls are TRBV5-5 and TRBJ1-3; D is unresolved. CDR1 SGHKS and CDR2 YYEKEE come from the germline V gene (reference sequence). This CDR3 is 14 amino acids long. V was clipped by 1 base and J by 6 bases, with 11 bases between them. The DNA for the CDR3 is TGTGCCAGCAGCTTGATGGGTTCAGAAAACACCATATATTTT. Translating it yields CASSLMGSENTIYF. The full variable domain, in which reference TRBV5-5 and TRBJ1-3 provide the parts outside the CDR3, is DAGVTQSPTHLIKTRGQQVTLRCSPISGHKSVSWYQQVLGQGPQFIFQYYEKEERGRGNFPDRFSARQFPNYSSELNVNALLLGDSALYLCASSLMGSENTIYFGEGSWLTVV.

This clone was seen a few times. The chain combines TRBV5-4 with TRBJ1-4; the match to TRBD1 covers 8 bases. The trim removed 3 bases at V and 5 bases at J, leaving 3 bases unmatched. CDR1 and CDR2 from the germline V gene are SGHNT and YYREEE (reference sequence). There are 14 residues in the CDR3. CDR3 DNA: TGTGCCAGCAGCTGGGACAGGTTCAATGAAAAACTGTTTTTT. Amino acids: CASSWDRFNEKLFF.

J is TRBJ2-5 and V is TRBV7-8; no definite D call. Germline V CDR1 and CDR2: SGHVS, FQNEAQ. The CDR3 runs to 16 residues. Trimming stripped 5 bases from V and 1 base from J, with 17 bases between. This CDR3 is CASSPVGIPVQETQYF. The DNA for the CDR3 is TGTGCCAGCAGCCCCGTCGGCATCCCCGTCCAAGAGACCCAGTACTTC.

The rearrangement joins TRBV7-8 to TRBJ2-3; 11 bases align to TRBD2. V dropped 1 base and J dropped 6; count of bases not matched to a gene: 15. The CDR3 extends over 19 amino acids. Germline V lookup: CDR1 SGHVS, CDR2 FQNEAQ. DNA of the CDR3: TGTGCCAGCAGCTTAGGCCGACTAGCGGGACCGTTCCTCGGGGATACGCAGTATTTT. Protein product: CASSLGRLAGPFLGDTQYF.

This rearrangement joins TRBV6-6 to TRBJ2-7, with TRBD1 as a possible D gene (6 bases). This CDR3 comprises 14 residues. The ends were cut back, 3 bases at V and 3 bases at J, with 12 bases in the middle. Germline V lookup: CDR1 MNHNY, CDR2 SVGAGI (reference sequence). The CDR3 reads CASSYGQQYYEQYV. In DNA form, the CDR3 reads TGTGCCAGCAGTTATGGACAGCAGTACTACGAGCAGTACGTC.

The chain employs TRBV7-9 and TRBJ1-2, with D hard to call. The CDR3 is 12 residues long. Germline-derived CDR1 and CDR2 are SEHNR and FQNEAQ (reference sequence). Trimming stripped 2 bases from V and 5 bases from J, with 6 bases between. DNA of the CDR3: TGTGCCAGCAGCTTAATAGGGTATGGCTACACCTTC. Protein: CASSLIGYGYTF.

The chain combines TRBV7-9 with TRBJ2-2, with 7 bases lining up with TRBD1. CDR1 SEHNR and CDR2 FQNEAQ come from the germline V gene (reference sequence). V dropped 5 bases and J dropped 5; count of bases not matched to a gene: 8. The CDR3 runs to 15 residues. The CDR3 sequence: CASSPGTVRTGELFF. In nucleotides, the CDR3 is TGTGCCAGCAGCCCCGGGACAGTTCGAACCGGGGAGCTGTTTTTT.

This chain connects TRBV4-1 to TRBJ1-6; D is ambiguous. Germline lookup yields CDR1 MGHRA and CDR2 YSYEKL. The V and J ends lost 2 bases and 7 bases respectively, with 9 bases between them. The CDR3 length is 14 residues. For the CDR3, the DNA is TGCGCCAGCAGCCAAAGGGATTTAAATTCACCCCTCCACTTT. It encodes CASSQRDLNSPLHF.

This chain joins TRBV29-1 and TRBJ2-5; TRBD2 is a possible D gene (5 bases). The ends were cut back, 3 bases at V and 1 base at J, with 9 bases in the middle. The CDR3 sequence is 13 residues long. Germline values: CDR1 SQVTM, CDR2 ANQGSEA. The CDR3 reads CSVDRGFQETQYF. The CDR3 DNA reads TGCAGCGTTGATCGGGGTTTCCAAGAGACCCAGTACTTC.

V and J are TRBV7-3 and TRBJ2-3; D possibly matches TRBD1 or TRBD2 (5 bases each). With 0 bases removed from V and 4 bases from J, the gap between germline ends came to 8 bases. The CDR3 is 14 residues long. Germline-derived CDR1 and CDR2 are SGHTA and FQGTGA. The CDR3 spells CASSLTGAPDTQYF. The CDR3, as DNA: TGTGCCAGCAGCTTAACCGGGGCGCCAGATACGCAGTATTTT.

This chain's CDR3 is CASSRIGTGLTYEQYF. The CDR3 DNA reads as TGTGCCAGCAGCAGAATCGGGACAGGCCTAACCTACGAGCAGTACTTC. V gene TRBV7-2 combines with J gene TRBJ2-7; TRBD1 matches at 8 bases. The V gene end was trimmed by 5 bases and the J gene end by 2 bases; junction bases not matched to a gene: 11. The germline V gene has CDR1 SGHTA and CDR2 FQGNSA. The length of the CDR3 is 16 residues.

The V and J genes are TRBV7-9 and TRBJ2-5; 10 bases are shared with TRBD2. The length of the CDR3 is 16 residues. V trimming: 4 bases; J trimming: 5 bases; junction bases outside the gene matches: 10. Looked up from germline, CDR1 is SEHNR and CDR2 is FQNEAQ (reference sequence). CDR3: CASSSPLAGVGETQYF. CDR3 in DNA: TGTGCCAGCAGCTCCCCCCTAGCGGGGGTAGGTGAGACCCAGTACTTC.

J is TRBJ2-1 and V is TRBV6-5; D perhaps matches TRBD2 (5 bases). V shed 2 bases and J shed 0 bases, with 5 bases lying between them. Germline V gives CDR1 MNHEY, CDR2 SVGAGI. This CDR3 has 14 residues. This chain's CDR3 is CASSYAGSYNEQFF. CDR3 coding DNA: TGTGCCAGCAGTTACGCGGGCTCCTACAATGAGCAGTTCTTC.

The rearrangement joins TRBV6-6 to TRBJ1-5; D remains unclear. CDR3 size: 14 residues. V shed 2 bases and J shed 1 base, with 6 bases lying between them. The germline V gene has CDR1 MNHNY and CDR2 SVGAGI (reference sequence). The CDR3 loop is CASSYVESNQPQHF. The CDR3 DNA is TGTGCCAGCAGTTACGTGGAGAGCAATCAGCCCCAGCATTTT.

The chain combines TRBV30 with TRBJ2-7, with D possibly TRBD1 on 6 matching bases. Per germline, CDR1 GTSNPN and CDR2 SVGIG (reference sequence). Trimming removed 3 bases from V and 3 bases from J, with 18 bases in between. The CDR3 runs 15 residues. The DNA of the CDR3 is TGTGCCTGGAGGGCGACAGGCACTAGATACTACGAGCAGTACTTC. Its translation is CAWRATGTRYYEQYF.

The rearrangement links TRBV4-1 to TRBJ2-7, with TRBD1 identical over 8 bases. Germline CDR1 MGHRA, CDR2 YSYEKL. V trimming: 4 bases; J trimming: 6 bases; junction bases outside the gene matches: 2. This CDR3 has 12 residues. The CDR3 loop is CASSRTGSEQYF. CDR3 coding DNA: TGCGCCAGCAGCCGGACAGGGAGCGAGCAGTACTTC.

The CDR3 protein is CASSPQAGPTGELFF. The CDR3 nucleotides read TGTGCCAGCAGCCCACAGGCTGGTCCCACCGGGGAGCTGTTTTTT. The chain has TRBV9 and TRBJ2-2; a weak D match, TRBD1 (5 bases). The CDR3 is 15 amino acids. With 4 bases removed from V and 4 bases from J, the gap between germline ends came to 14 bases. CDR1 SGDLS and CDR2 YYNGEE come from the germline V gene.

This chain uses TRBV6-1 with TRBJ1-2; D perhaps matches TRBD1 (6 bases). Germline V gene sequence: CDR1 MNHNS, CDR2 SASEGT. Trimming left V 1 base short and J 4 bases short, with 13 bases between. This CDR3 region has 15 residues. The CDR3 protein is CASSEVRGAGYGYTF. In DNA, the CDR3 is TGTGCCAGCAGTGAAGTACGGGGGGCGGGCTATGGCTACACCTTC.

The rearrangement uses TRBV6-5 and TRBJ1-3; D remains unclear. V was cut by 2 bases and J by 4 bases, with 6 bases left in between. CDR1 and CDR2 (germline): MNHEY, SVGAGI. This CDR3 is 13 amino acids long. CDR3 coding DNA: TGTGCCAGCAGTTACGCCCGGGGAAACACCATATATTTT. Its translation: CASSYARGNTIYF.

The J gene is TRBJ1-2, the V gene TRBV28, with D perhaps TRBD1 (6 bases). V was trimmed by 6 bases and J by 5 bases, leaving 16 bases between them. Germline V gene sequence: CDR1 MDHEN, CDR2 SYDVKM. This CDR3 region has 14 residues. Here the CDR3 reads CASRPPGGQYGYTF. As DNA, the CDR3 is TGTGCCAGCAGACCGCCCGGGGGGCAGTATGGCTACACCTTC.

The rearrangement links TRBV6-5 to TRBJ1-2; 10 positions match TRBD1. There are 15 residues in the CDR3. Germline CDR1 is MNHEY and CDR2 is SVGAGI. Trimming at V came to 2 bases and at J to 4 bases, leaving 4 bases not matched to a gene. The CDR3 loop reads CASSYRDRGSYGYTF. CDR3 coding DNA: TGTGCCAGCAGTTACCGGGACAGGGGTAGCTATGGCTACACCTTC.

This sequence joins TRBV18 and TRBJ1-4, with 7 bases that match TRBD1. CDR3 length equals 19 residues. Germline CDR1 KGHSH, CDR2 LQKENI. Losses at the gene ends were 3 bases for V and 1 base for J; bases not matched to a gene: 14. The DNA for the CDR3 is TGTGCCAGCTCACCGATCCAGACGGGACAGATTATAACTAATGAAAAACTGTTTTTT. This translates into CASSPIQTGQIITNEKLFF.

The chain is built from TRBV5-1 and TRBJ2-3; 8 nucleotides agree with TRBD1. Trimming removed 5 bases from V and 3 bases from J; junction bases left unmatched: 17. This CDR3 has 18 amino acids. Germline V gene data show CDR1 as SGHRS and CDR2 as YFSETQ. CDR3 nucleotides: TGCGCCAGCAGTAAACGCCGCCTAGGGACAGGTGCGACAGATACGCAGTATTTT. It specifies CASSKRRLGTGATDTQYF.